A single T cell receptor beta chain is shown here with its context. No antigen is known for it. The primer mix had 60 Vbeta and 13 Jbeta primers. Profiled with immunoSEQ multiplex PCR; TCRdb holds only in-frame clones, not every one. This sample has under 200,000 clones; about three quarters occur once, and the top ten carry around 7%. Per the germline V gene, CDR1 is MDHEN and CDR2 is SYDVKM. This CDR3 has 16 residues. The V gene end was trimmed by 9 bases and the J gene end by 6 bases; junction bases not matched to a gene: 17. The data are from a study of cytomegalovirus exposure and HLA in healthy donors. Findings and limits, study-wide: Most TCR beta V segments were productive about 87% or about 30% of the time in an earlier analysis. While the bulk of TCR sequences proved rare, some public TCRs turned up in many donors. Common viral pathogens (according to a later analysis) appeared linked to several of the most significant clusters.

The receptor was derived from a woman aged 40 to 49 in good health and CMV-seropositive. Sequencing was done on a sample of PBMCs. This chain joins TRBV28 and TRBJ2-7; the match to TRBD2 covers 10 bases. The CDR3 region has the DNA TGTGCCAGTAGCTTAAGCGGAGCGGGGGGGCGGAGCGAGCAGTACTTC. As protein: CASSLSGAGGRSEQYF. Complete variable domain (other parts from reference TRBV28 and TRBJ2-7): DVKVTQSSRYLVKRTGEKVFLECVQDMDHENMFWYRQDPGLGLRLIYFSYDVKMKEKGDIPEGYSVSREKKERFSLILESASTNQTSMYLCASSLSGAGGRSEQYFGPGTRLTVT.